A selection of T cell receptor beta chains follows, all from one sample in a study of T-cell memory formation after mild COVID-19. MiXCR, applied by TCRdb to the 5' RACE reads, yields one record per CDR3 protein. The table shows about 470,000 distinct CDR3 sequences, with roughly 25% occurring only once. Sample: PBMCs or a T cell subset sorted from them (not recorded which). Every receptor here comes from an adult woman who had mild COVID-19 (a few samples of this study predate the infection). Cell type and time point are not known. CDR3s include the opening cysteine and the closing phenylalanine or tryptophan. Fields, in order: clone size, CDR3 length, V gene, J gene, D gene, CDR3 protein, CDR3 DNA. A D gene is named only where the DNA matches it firmly. Size is stated for part of the rows, as once, few or many counts, or as a class when the clone is expanded.

few	14	TRBV18	TRBJ2-5	-	CASSSSTPGETQYF	TGTGCCAGCTCATCTTCAACCCCAGGAGAGACCCAGTACTTC
few	15	TRBV5-6	TRBJ2-5	-	CASSPVRDYQETQYF	TGTGCCAGCAGTCCTGTCCGGGACTACCAAGAGACCCAGTACTTC
-	16	TRBV30	TRBJ2-7	TRBD1	CAWSVSPPGTVYEQYF	TGTGCCTGGAGTGTAAGCCCCCCCGGGACAGTCTACGAGCAGTACTTC
-	16	TRBV5-1	TRBJ2-3	-	CASSLAGVSPTDTQYF	TGCGCCAGCAGCTTAGCAGGGGTCAGCCCCACAGATACGCAGTATTTT
-	14	TRBV20-1	TRBJ2-7	TRBD1	CSATGQRSSYEQYF	TGCAGTGCTACGGGACAGAGGAGCTCCTACGAGCAGTACTTC
few	14	TRBV5-1	TRBJ2-7	TRBD1	CASSLTGGIYEQYF	TGCGCCAGCAGCTTAACAGGGGGGATCTACGAGCAGTACTTC
few	11	TRBV20-1	TRBJ2-5	-	CSARRMETQYF	TGCAGTGCTAGGCGCATGGAGACCCAGTACTTC
-	15	TRBV5-1	TRBJ1-6	-	CASSNNRVGNSPLHF	TGCGCCAGCAGCAATAACAGGGTCGGTAATTCACCCCTCCACTTT
few	15	TRBV30	TRBJ1-5	TRBD1	CAWSVRTGFNQPQHF	TGTGCCTGGAGTGTACGGACAGGGTTCAATCAGCCCCAGCATTTT
-	14	TRBV12-3/TRBV12-4	TRBJ2-7	TRBD2	CASSFGIPGGEQYF	TGTGCCAGCAGTTTTGGCATACCGGGGGGCGAGCAGTACTTC
-	13	TRBV12-3/TRBV12-4	TRBJ1-2	TRBD1	CASSLTRQGGYTF	TGTGCCAGCAGTTTAACGAGACAGGGGGGCTACACCTTC
few	14	TRBV5-4	TRBJ1-1	-	CASSYQGGGAEAFF	TGTGCCAGCAGCTACCAGGGTGGTGGAGCTGAAGCTTTCTTT
many	14	TRBV20-1	TRBJ2-7	TRBD1	CSARDSGTGYEQYF	TGCAGTGCTAGAGATTCCGGGACAGGCTACGAGCAGTACTTC
few	13	TRBV5-1	TRBJ2-7	-	CASSQTTSYEQYF	TGCGCCAGCAGCCAGACGACAAGCTACGAGCAGTACTTC
few	13	TRBV20-1	TRBJ1-1	-	CSARDLMNTEAFF	TGCAGTGCTAGGGACCTCATGAACACTGAAGCTTTCTTT
few	16	TRBV4-1	TRBJ2-5	-	CASSQLGRPYQETQYF	TGCGCCAGCAGCCAGTTGGGACGCCCTTACCAAGAGACCCAGTACTTC
-	15	TRBV5-1	TRBJ2-1	TRBD2	CASSWGLAGGYEQFF	TGCGCCAGCAGCTGGGGACTAGCGGGAGGCTATGAGCAGTTCTTC
-	17	TRBV7-3	TRBJ2-2	-	CASSFKQGFADTGELFF	TGTGCCAGCAGCTTCAAACAGGGATTTGCGGACACCGGGGAGCTGTTTTTT
-	11	TRBV19	TRBJ2-1	-	CASSVLNEQFF	TGTGCCAGTAGTGTGCTCAATGAGCAGTTCTTC
few	14	TRBV24-1	TRBJ2-3	-	CATSGHGRTDTQYF	TGTGCCACCAGTGGGCACGGACGCACAGATACGCAGTATTTT
-	12	TRBV30	TRBJ2-5	-	CAWSQGTETQYF	TGTGCCTGGAGCCAGGGTACGGAGACCCAGTACTTC
-	13	TRBV4-1	TRBJ2-1	-	CASSQIGKNEQFF	TGCGCCAGCAGCCAAATCGGGAAAAATGAGCAGTTCTTC
-	12	TRBV18	TRBJ2-7	-	CASSASGYEQYF	TGTGCCAGCTCCGCCTCGGGGTACGAGCAGTACTTC
few	14	TRBV29-1	TRBJ2-2	-	CSAPRVGNTGELFF	TGCAGCGCCCCTCGTGTAGGGAACACCGGGGAGCTGTTTTTT
few	14	TRBV18	TRBJ1-4	-	CASSPQGIREKLFF	TGTGCCAGCTCACCACAGGGTATACGAGAAAAACTGTTTTTT
-	13	TRBV29-1	TRBJ1-2	-	CSAPTGTDYGYTF	TGCAGCGCTCCGACAGGAACCGACTATGGCTACACCTTC
-	15	TRBV5-5	TRBJ1-5	TRBD1	CASSSTGLSNQPQHF	TGTGCCAGCAGCTCGACAGGGCTTAGCAATCAGCCCCAGCATTTT
-	11	TRBV20-1	TRBJ1-1	-	CSMGRNTEAFF	TGCAGCATGGGACGGAACACTGAAGCTTTCTTT
few	17	TRBV15	TRBJ2-1	TRBD2	CATSRDLTSGIANEQFF	TGTGCCACCAGCAGAGATCTAACTAGCGGGATTGCGAATGAGCAGTTCTTC
-	13	TRBV6-6	TRBJ1-5	-	CAVRAVGNQPQHF	TGTGCCGTACGGGCTGTGGGCAATCAGCCCCAGCATTTT
few	15	TRBV19	TRBJ1-1	TRBD1	CASSILRGRNTEAFF	TGTGCCAGTAGTATACTTAGGGGGCGCAACACTGAAGCTTTCTTT
-	13	TRBV5-1	TRBJ1-4	TRBD1	CASSGTVNEKLFF	TGCGCCAGCAGCGGGACAGTAAATGAAAAACTGTTTTTT
many	15	TRBV25-1	TRBJ2-7	TRBD1	CASSDQDRGAYEQYF	TGTGCCAGCAGTGATCAGGACAGGGGGGCCTACGAGCAGTACTTC
few	13	TRBV20-1	TRBJ1-6	-	CSASRGAAVALHF	TGCAGTGCTAGTCGGGGGGCTGCGGTTGCCCTCCACTTT